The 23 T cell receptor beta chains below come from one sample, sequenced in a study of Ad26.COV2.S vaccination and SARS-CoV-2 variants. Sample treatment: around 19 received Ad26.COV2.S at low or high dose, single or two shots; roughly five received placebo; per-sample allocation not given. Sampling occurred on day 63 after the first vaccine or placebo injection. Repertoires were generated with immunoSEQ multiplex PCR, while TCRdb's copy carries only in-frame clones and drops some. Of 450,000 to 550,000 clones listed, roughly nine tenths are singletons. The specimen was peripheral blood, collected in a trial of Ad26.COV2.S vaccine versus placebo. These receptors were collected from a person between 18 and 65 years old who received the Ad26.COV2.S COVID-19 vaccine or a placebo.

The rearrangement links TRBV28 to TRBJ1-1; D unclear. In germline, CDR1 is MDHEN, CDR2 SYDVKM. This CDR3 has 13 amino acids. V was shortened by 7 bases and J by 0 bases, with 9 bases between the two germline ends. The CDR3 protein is CASKGTMNTEAFF. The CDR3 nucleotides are TGTGCCAGCAAGGGCACAATGAACACTGAAGCTTTCTTT.

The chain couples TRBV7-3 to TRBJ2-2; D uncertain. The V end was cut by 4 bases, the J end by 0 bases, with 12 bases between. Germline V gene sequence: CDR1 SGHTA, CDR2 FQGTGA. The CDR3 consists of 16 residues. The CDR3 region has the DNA TGTGCCAGCAGCTCGAGCCCCGGGCCGAACACCGGGGAGCTGTTTTTT. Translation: CASSSSPGPNTGELFF.

The CDR3: CASSRGDYEQYF. Here the CDR3 DNA reads TGTGCCAGCTCCCGCGGCGACTACGAGCAGTACTTC. The chain recombines TRBV18 with TRBJ2-7; D is ambiguous. Per the germline V gene, CDR1 is KGHSH and CDR2 is LQKENI. The CDR3 is made up of 12 amino acids. Trimming took 6 bases from V and 3 from J, leaving 9 bases between them.

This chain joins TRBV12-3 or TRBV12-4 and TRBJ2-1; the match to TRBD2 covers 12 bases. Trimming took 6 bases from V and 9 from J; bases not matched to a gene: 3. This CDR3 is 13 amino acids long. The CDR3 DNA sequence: TGTGCCAGCAGGTGGACTAGCGGGATTGAGCAGTTCTTC. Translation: CASRWTSGIEQFF.

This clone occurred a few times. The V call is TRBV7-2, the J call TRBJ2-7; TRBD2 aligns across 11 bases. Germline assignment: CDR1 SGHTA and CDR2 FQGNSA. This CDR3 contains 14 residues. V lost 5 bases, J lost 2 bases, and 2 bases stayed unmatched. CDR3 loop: CASSQTSGAYEQYV. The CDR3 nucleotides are TGTGCCAGCAGCCAGACTAGCGGGGCCTACGAGCAGTACGTC.

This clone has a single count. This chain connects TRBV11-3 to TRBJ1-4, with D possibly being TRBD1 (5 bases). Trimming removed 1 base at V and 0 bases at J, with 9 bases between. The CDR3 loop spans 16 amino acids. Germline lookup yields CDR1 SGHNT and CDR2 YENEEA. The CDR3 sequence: CASSLGTGATNEKLFF. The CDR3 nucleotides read TGTGCCAGCAGCTTAGGTACAGGTGCAACTAATGAAAAACTGTTTTTT.

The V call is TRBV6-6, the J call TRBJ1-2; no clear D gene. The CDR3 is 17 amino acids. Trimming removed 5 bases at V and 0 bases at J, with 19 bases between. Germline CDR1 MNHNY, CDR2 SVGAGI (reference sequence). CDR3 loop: CASSRAVLQDTNYGYTF. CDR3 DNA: TGTGCCAGCAGTCGCGCCGTTCTCCAAGATACTAACTATGGCTACACCTTC.

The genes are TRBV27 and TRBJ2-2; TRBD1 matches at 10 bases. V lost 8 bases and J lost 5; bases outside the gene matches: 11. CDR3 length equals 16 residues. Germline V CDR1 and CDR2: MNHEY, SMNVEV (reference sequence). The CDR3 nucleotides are TGTGCCAGCGGGTGGGTAGGGACAGGGGCTACCGGGGAGCTGTTTTTT. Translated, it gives CASGWVGTGATGELFF.

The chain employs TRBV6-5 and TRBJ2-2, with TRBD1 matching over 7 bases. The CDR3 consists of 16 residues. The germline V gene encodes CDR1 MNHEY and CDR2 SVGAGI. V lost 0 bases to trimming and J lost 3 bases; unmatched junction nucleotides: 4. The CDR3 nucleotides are TGTGCCAGCAGTTACTCAGGGGGCCAGGACACCGGGGAGCTGTTTTTT. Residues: CASSYSGGQDTGELFF.

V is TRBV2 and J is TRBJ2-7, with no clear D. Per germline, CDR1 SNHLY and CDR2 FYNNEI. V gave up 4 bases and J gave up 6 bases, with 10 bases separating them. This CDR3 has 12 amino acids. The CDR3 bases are TGTGCCAGCAGTGCGGGCCCCCCCGAGCAGTACGTC. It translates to CASSAGPPEQYV.

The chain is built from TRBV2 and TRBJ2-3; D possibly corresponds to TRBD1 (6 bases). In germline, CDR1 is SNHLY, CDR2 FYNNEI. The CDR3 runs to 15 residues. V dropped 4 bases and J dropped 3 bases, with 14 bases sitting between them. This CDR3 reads CASSVKDSWTDTQYF. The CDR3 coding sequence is TGTGCCAGCAGTGTTAAGGACAGTTGGACAGATACGCAGTATTTT.

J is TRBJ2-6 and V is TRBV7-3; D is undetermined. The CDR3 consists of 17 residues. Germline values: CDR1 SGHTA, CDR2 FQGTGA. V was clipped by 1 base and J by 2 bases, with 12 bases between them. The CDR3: CASSLNGRTAGANVLTF. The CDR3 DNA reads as TGTGCCAGCAGCTTAAATGGGCGGACGGCTGGGGCCAACGTCCTGACTTTC.

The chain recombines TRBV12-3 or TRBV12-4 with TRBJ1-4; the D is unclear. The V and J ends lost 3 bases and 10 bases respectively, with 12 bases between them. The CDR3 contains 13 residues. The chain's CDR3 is CASSLRAGAKLFF. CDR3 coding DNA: TGTGCCAGCAGTTTGAGAGCAGGCGCAAAACTGTTTTTT.

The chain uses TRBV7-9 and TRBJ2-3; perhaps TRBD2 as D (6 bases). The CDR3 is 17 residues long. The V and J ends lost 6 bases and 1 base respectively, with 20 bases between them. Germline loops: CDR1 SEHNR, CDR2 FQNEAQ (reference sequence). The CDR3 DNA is TGTGCCAGCAGTCGCGGGGCAGCGGCAGCGGGCACAGATACGCAGTATTTT. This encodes CASSRGAAAAGTDTQYF.

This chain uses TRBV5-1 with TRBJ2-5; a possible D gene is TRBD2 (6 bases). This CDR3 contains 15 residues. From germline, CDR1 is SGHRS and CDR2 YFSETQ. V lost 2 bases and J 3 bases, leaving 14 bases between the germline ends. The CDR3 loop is CASSFGGTGEETQYF. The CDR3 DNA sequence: TGCGCCAGCAGCTTTGGCGGGACGGGAGAAGAGACCCAGTACTTC.

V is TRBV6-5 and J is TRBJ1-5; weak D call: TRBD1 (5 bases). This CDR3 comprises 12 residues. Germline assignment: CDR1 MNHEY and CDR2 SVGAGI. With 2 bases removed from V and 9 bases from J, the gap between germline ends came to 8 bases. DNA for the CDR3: TGTGCCAGCAGTTACAATGGGGGGCCCCAGCATTTT. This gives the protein CASSYNGGPQHF.

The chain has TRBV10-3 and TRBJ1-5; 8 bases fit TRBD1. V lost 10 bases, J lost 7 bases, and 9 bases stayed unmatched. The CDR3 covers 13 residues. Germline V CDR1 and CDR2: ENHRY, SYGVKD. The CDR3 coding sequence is TGTGCCACCCGACAGGGGCAGGGCCAGCCCCAGCATTTT. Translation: CATRQGQGQPQHF.

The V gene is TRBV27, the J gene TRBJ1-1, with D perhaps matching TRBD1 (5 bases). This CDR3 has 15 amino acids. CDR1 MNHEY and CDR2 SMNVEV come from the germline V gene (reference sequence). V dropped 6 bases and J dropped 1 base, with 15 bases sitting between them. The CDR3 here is CASSPFGGGNTEAFF. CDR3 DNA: TGTGCCAGCAGCCCGTTCGGGGGAGGGAACACTGAAGCTTTCTTT.

This CDR3 is CASSEDRGHHQPQHF. CDR3 DNA: TGTGCCAGCAGCGAGGACAGGGGCCACCATCAGCCCCAGCATTTT. This chain connects TRBV27 to TRBJ1-5; 9 positions agree with TRBD1. Germline V gene data show CDR1 as MNHEY and CDR2 as SMNVEV (reference sequence). The trim removed 6 bases at V and 5 bases at J, leaving 8 bases unmatched. This CDR3 contains 15 residues.

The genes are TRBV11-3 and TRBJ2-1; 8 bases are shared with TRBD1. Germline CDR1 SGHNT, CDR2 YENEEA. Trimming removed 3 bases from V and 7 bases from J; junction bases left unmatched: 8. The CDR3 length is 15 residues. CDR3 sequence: CASSLRGTGGNEQFF. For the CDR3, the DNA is TGTGCCAGCAGCTTGAGGGGGACAGGTGGAAATGAGCAGTTCTTC.

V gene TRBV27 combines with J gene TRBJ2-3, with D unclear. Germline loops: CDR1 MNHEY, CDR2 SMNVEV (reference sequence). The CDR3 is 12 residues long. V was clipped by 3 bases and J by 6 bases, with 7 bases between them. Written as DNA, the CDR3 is TGTGCCAGCAGTTTCCTAGGCGATACGCAGTATTTT. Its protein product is CASSFLGDTQYF.

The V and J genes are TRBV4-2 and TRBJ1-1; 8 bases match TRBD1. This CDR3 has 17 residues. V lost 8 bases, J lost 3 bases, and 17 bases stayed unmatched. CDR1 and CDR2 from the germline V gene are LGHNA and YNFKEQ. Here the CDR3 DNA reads TGTGCCAGCGCCGGGGATCCAGGGGGCCTAGTGGACACTGAAGCTTTCTTT. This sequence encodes CASAGDPGGLVDTEAFF.

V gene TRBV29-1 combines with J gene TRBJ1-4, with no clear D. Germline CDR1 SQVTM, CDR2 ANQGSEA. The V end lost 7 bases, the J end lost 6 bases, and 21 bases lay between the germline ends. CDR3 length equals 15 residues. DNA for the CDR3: TGCAGCGCCGCTCCAGATGGGGAGCGCCATGAAAAACTGTTTTTT. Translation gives CSAAPDGERHEKLFF.